Presented here are 5 T cell receptor beta chains from one specimen sequenced in a study of spatial heterogeneity in lung cancer. TCRdb reanalysed the 5' RACE reads using MiXCR and keeps one entry per CDR3 protein. This table has roughly 8,000 distinct CDR3 sequences, 8.5% to 10% appearing once. Time point given: sample taken at primary tumor resection. Sequencing was performed on PBMCs, taken at surgery. These receptors were collected from a male donor with early-stage non-small cell lung cancer.

This clonotype has ten or more counts. The junction does not match germline at one end; this may be a read error. This chain connects TRBV7-2 to TRBJ2-3, with 14 bases identical to TRBD2. The CDR3 consists of 19 residues. Germline V lookup: CDR1 SGHTA, CDR2 FQGNSA. DNA of the CDR3: TGTGCCAGCAGTTTAGGGGGACTAGCGGGAGAGGGTTGGGCAGATACGCAGTATTTT. It yields the protein CASSLGGLAGEGWADTQYF.

The rearrangement joins TRBV12-3 or TRBV12-4 to TRBJ1-1; D is uncertain. V dropped 5 bases and J dropped 3 bases, with 10 bases sitting between them. CDR3 length: 13 residues. CDR3 DNA sequence: TGTGCCAGCAGTCCACCTAAGGACACTGAAGCTTTCTTT. Its protein product is CASSPPKDTEAFF.

This clonotype came up many times. The gene calls are TRBV5-6 and TRBJ2-7; the D gene is possibly TRBD2 (6 bases). V gave up 4 bases and J gave up 3 bases, with 14 bases separating them. CDR3 size: 14 residues. Looked up from germline, CDR1 is SGHDT and CDR2 is YYEEEE. The CDR3 coding sequence is TGTGCCAGCAGCCCAGGGCTAGCGATCTACGAGCAGTACTTC. This codes for CASSPGLAIYEQYF.

This clonotype has a count of ten or more. The chain combines TRBV27 with TRBJ2-6, with D possibly TRBD2 on 6 matching bases. The CDR3 consists of 18 residues. Germline CDR1 reads MNHEY; CDR2 reads SMNVEV (reference sequence). V was pared by 4 bases and J by 2 bases, with 18 bases between. CDR3: CASSSLMGWGAGANVLTF. The CDR3 coding sequence is TGTGCCAGCAGTTCCTTAATGGGTTGGGGGGCTGGGGCCAACGTCCTGACTTTC.

This clonotype was found many times. The V gene is TRBV28, the J gene TRBJ2-1; tentatively, D is TRBD2 (6 bases). Deletions cut 4 bases from V and 2 bases from J, with 15 bases between. The germline V gene has CDR1 MDHEN and CDR2 SYDVKM. This CDR3 comprises 16 residues. In DNA, the CDR3 is TGTGCCAGCAGTTCGACCGGGACTTTCACCTACAATGAGCAGTTCTTC. Translated: CASSSTGTFTYNEQFF.